This T cell receptor beta chain was sequenced during a study of blood T cell repertoires in COVID-19. Assay used: immunoSEQ multiplex PCR; TCRdb lists only in-frame clones, some missing. The sample records 300,000 to 400,000 clones, roughly 90% being singletons. The CDR3 runs to 14 residues. Germline-derived CDR1 and CDR2 are SGHAT and FQNNGV. Trimming left V 5 bases short and J 5 bases short, with 15 bases between. Source material: PBMCs or T cells enriched from blood (not recorded which). This receptor was obtained from a young woman who had been exposed to COVID-19. The J gene is TRBJ1-1, the V gene TRBV11-2; D is undetermined. CDR3 nucleotides: TGTGCCAGCAGCCCCCACCATCCGGGGACTGAAGCTTTCTTT. Its translation: CASSPHHPGTEAFF.